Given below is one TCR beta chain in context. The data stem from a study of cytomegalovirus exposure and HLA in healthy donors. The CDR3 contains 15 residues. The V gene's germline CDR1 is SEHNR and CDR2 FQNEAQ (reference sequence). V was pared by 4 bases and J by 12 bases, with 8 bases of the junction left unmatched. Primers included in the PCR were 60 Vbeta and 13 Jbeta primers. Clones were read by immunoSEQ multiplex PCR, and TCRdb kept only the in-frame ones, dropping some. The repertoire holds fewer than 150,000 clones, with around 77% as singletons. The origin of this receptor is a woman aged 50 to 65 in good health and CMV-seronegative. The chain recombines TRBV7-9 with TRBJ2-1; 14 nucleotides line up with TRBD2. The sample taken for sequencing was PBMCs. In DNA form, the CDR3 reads TGTGCCAGCAGCTCTTCGGGACTAGCGGGGGCCCTGCAGTTCTTC. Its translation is CASSSSGLAGALQFF.